The 11 T cell receptor beta chains reported below all come from one sample, sequenced in a study of technical replicates of blood from a few donors. Assay: immunoSEQ multiplex PCR; the TCRdb copy retains only in-frame clones and omits some. The sample contains tens of thousands of clones, around nine tenths of which appear only once. Sequencing was carried out using T cells isolated from PBMCs. The receptors shown here come from a human donor in good health.

The rearrangement uses TRBV5-1 and TRBJ2-7; D is possibly TRBD2 (5 bases). Germline-derived CDR1 and CDR2 are SGHRS and YFSETQ. The length of the CDR3 is 16 residues. Trimming removed 0 bases from V and 1 base from J, with 14 bases in between. The CDR3 is CASSLDVGVLSYEQYF. CDR3 in DNA: TGCGCCAGCAGCTTGGATGTGGGAGTGCTGTCCTACGAGCAGTACTTC.

The chain employs TRBV5-4 and TRBJ2-7; perhaps TRBD2 as D (6 bases). With 0 bases removed from V and 5 bases from J, the gap between germline ends came to 18 bases. Germline CDR1 reads SGHNT; CDR2 reads YYREEE (reference sequence). There are 16 residues in the CDR3. The CDR3 DNA sequence: TGTGCCAGCAGCTTGGAAGCTGGTGGGAGGTCTCACGAGCAGTACTTC. It encodes CASSLEAGGRSHEQYF.

The rearrangement links TRBV6-6 to TRBJ2-3; D is unresolved. There are 14 residues in the CDR3. Germline lookup yields CDR1 MNHNY and CDR2 SVGAGI (reference sequence). Trimming removed 2 bases at V and 0 bases at J, with 6 bases between. The CDR3: CASSYSPSTDTQYF. In nucleotides, the CDR3 is TGTGCCAGCAGTTACAGCCCTAGCACAGATACGCAGTATTTT.

The CDR3 spells CASREVSTDTQYF. CDR3 in DNA: TGTGCCAGCAGGGAGGTCTCCACAGATACGCAGTATTTT. This chain links TRBV6-5 with TRBJ2-3, with D maybe TRBD2 (5 bases). The CDR3 spans 13 residues. Trimming pared 6 bases from V and 2 bases from J, leaving 9 bases between. The V gene's germline CDR1 is MNHEY and CDR2 SVGAGI.

This clone came up once. J is TRBJ2-5 and V is TRBV5-1; TRBD2 might be the D (6 bases). This CDR3 has 13 residues. CDR1 and CDR2 from the germline V gene are SGHRS and YFSETQ. Trimming cost V 3 bases and J 1 base, with 7 bases left between them. In DNA form, the CDR3 reads TGCGCCAGCAGCTGGGACTTCCAAGAGACCCAGTACTTC. Its protein product is CASSWDFQETQYF.

V and J are TRBV30 and TRBJ1-2; 7 positions match TRBD1. The CDR3 is made up of 13 amino acids. V trimming: 3 bases; J trimming: 4 bases; junction bases outside the gene matches: 5. Germline assignment: CDR1 GTSNPN and CDR2 SVGIG (reference sequence). The CDR3: CAWSEGAGYGYTF. DNA for the CDR3: TGTGCCTGGAGCGAGGGGGCGGGCTATGGCTACACCTTC. Variable domain in full (rest from reference TRBV30 and TRBJ1-2): SQTIHQWPATLVQPVGSPLSLECTVEGTSNPNLYWYRQAAGRGLQLLFYSVGIGQISSEVPQNLSASRPQDRQFILSSKKLLLSDSGFYLCAWSEGAGYGYTFGSGTRLTVV.

CDR3 sequence: CASSPTQGNTEAFF. The CDR3 DNA is TGTGCCAGCTCACCCACACAGGGGAATACTGAAGCTTTCTTT. This chain uses TRBV18 with TRBJ1-1; 7 bases line up with TRBD1. V shed 3 bases and J 5 bases; nucleotides not matched to a gene: 6. This CDR3 region has 14 residues. Germline CDR1 reads KGHSH; CDR2 reads LQKENI.

The V call is TRBV4-1, the J call TRBJ2-7; no reliable D call. CDR3 length: 15 amino acids. CDR1 and CDR2 from the germline V gene are MGHRA and YSYEKL. Trimming removed 0 bases at V and 3 bases at J, with 12 bases between. CDR3 sequence: CASSQDQVHGYEQYF. CDR3 nucleotide sequence: TGCGCCAGCAGCCAAGATCAGGTCCACGGCTACGAGCAGTACTTC.

This rearrangement joins TRBV9 to TRBJ2-1; 12 nucleotides match TRBD2. This CDR3 region has 15 residues. Trimming at V came to 3 bases and at J to 9 bases, leaving 7 bases not matched to a gene. CDR1 is SGDLS, CDR2 YYNGEE, per germline. The CDR3 spells CASSASGRANTEQFF. In DNA, the CDR3 is TGTGCCAGCAGCGCTAGCGGGAGGGCCAACACTGAGCAGTTCTTC.

V is TRBV27 and J is TRBJ1-2, with D possibly matching TRBD1 (6 bases). CDR3 length equals 14 residues. Deletions cut 6 bases from V and 2 bases from J, with 13 bases between. Germline lookup yields CDR1 MNHEY and CDR2 SMNVEV (reference sequence). CDR3 protein: CASSPQDRNYGYTF. The CDR3 DNA sequence: TGTGCCAGCAGCCCCCAGGACAGAAACTATGGCTACACCTTC.

This chain uses TRBV5-1 with TRBJ2-3; D is unresolved. Trimming stripped 3 bases from V and 1 base from J, with 6 bases between. Germline assignment: CDR1 SGHRS and CDR2 YFSETQ. The CDR3 is 13 amino acids. The CDR3 protein is CASSSTGTDTQYF. CDR3 nucleotides: TGCGCCAGCAGCTCGACTGGCACAGATACGCAGTATTTT. The full variable domain, rest sourced from reference TRBV5-1 and TRBJ2-3, is KAGVTQTPRYLIKTRGQQVTLSCSPISGHRSVSWYQQTPGQGLQFLFEYFSETQRNKGNFPGRFSGRQFSNSRSEMNVSTLELGDSALYLCASSSTGTDTQYFGPGTRLTVL.